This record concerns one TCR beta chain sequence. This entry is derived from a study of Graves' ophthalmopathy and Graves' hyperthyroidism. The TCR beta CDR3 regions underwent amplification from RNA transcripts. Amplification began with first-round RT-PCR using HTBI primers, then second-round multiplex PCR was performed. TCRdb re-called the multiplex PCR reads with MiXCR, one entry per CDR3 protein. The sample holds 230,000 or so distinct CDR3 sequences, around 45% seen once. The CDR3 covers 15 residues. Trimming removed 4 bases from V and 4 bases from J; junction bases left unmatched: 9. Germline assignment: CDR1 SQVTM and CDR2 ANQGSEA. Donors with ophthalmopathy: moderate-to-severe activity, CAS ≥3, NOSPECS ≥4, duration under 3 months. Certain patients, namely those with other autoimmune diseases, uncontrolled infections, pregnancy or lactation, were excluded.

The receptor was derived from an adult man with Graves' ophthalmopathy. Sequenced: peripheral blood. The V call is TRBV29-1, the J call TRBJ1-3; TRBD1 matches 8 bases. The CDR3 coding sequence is TGCAGCGTTGTTCCAGCGGGGGACAGGGGAAACACCATATATTTT. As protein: CSVVPAGDRGNTIYF.